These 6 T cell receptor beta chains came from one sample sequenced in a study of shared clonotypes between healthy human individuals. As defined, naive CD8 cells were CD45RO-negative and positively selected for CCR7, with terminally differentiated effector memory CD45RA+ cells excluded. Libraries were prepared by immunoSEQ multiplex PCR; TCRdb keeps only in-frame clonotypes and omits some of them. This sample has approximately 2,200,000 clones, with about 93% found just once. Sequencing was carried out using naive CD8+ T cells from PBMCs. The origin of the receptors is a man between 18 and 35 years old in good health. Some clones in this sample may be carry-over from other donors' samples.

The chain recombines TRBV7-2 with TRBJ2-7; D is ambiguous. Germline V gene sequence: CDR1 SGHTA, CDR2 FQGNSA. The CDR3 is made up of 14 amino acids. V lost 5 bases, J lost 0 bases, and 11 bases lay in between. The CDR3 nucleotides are TGTGCCAGCAGCCCAGACCCTAGCTCCTACGAGCAGTACTTC. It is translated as CASSPDPSSYEQYF.

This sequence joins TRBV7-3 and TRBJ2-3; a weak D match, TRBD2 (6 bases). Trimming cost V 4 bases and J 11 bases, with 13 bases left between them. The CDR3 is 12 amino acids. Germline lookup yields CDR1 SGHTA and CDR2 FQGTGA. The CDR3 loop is CASSSPSELQYF. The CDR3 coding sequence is TGTGCCAGCAGCTCGCCTAGCGAATTGCAGTATTTT. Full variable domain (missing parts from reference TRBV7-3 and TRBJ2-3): GAGVSQTPSNKVTEKGKYVELRCDPISGHTALYWYRQSLGQGPEFLIYFQGTGAADDSGLPNDRFFAVRPEGSVSTLKIQRTERGDSAVYLCASSSPSELQYFGPGTRLTVL.

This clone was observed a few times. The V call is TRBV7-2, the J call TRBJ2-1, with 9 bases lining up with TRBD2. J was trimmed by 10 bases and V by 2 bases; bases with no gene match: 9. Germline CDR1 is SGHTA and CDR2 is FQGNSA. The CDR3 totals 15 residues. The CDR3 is CASSLYSSGTGEQFF. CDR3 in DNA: TGTGCCAGCAGCTTATATTCTAGCGGGACCGGCGAGCAGTTCTTC.

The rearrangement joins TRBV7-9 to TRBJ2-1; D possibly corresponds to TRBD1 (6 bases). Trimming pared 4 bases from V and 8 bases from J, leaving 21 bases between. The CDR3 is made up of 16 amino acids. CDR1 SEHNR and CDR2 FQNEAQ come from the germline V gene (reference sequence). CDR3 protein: CASSSQGRDVRDEQFF. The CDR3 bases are TGTGCCAGCAGCTCCCAGGGGCGTGACGTGAGAGATGAGCAGTTCTTC.

The CDR3 spells CASSQVWAGINQPQHF. The CDR3 coding sequence is TGCGCCAGCAGCCAAGTGTGGGCAGGGATTAATCAGCCCCAGCATTTT. This chain connects TRBV4-1 to TRBJ1-5; D possibly corresponds to TRBD1 (5 bases). The CDR3 spans 16 residues. Germline lookup yields CDR1 MGHRA and CDR2 YSYEKL. With 1 base removed from V and 4 bases from J, the gap between germline ends came to 14 bases.

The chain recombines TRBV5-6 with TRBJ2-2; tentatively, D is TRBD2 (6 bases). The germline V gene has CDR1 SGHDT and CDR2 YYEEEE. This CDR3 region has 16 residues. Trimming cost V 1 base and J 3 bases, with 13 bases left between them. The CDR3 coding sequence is TGTGCCAGCAGCTTGCGGCGCTGGGGGGACACCGGGGAGCTGTTTTTT. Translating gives CASSLRRWGDTGELFF.